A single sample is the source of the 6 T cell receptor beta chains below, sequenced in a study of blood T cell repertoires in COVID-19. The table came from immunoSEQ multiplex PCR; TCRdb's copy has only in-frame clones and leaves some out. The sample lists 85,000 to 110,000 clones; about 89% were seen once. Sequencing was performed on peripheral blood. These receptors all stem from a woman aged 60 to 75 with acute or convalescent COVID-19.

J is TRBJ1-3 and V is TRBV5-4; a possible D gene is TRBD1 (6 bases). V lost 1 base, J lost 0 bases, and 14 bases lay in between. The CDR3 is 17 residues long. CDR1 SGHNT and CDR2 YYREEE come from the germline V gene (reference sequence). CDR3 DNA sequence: TGTGCCAGCAGCTTGTTGGAGACAGGTCGCTCTGGAAACACCATATATTTT. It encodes CASSLLETGRSGNTIYF.

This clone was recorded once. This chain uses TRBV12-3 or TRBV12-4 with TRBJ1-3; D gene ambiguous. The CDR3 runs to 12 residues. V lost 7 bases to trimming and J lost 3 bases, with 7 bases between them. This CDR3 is CASTLYGNTIYF. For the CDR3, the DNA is TGTGCCAGCACTCTTTATGGAAACACCATATATTTT.

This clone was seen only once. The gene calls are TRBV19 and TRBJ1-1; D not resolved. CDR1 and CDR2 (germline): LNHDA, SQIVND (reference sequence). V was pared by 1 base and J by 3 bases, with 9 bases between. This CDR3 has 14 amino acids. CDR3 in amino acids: CASSIGGEYTEAFF. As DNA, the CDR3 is TGTGCCAGTAGTATAGGGGGAGAATACACTGAAGCTTTCTTT.

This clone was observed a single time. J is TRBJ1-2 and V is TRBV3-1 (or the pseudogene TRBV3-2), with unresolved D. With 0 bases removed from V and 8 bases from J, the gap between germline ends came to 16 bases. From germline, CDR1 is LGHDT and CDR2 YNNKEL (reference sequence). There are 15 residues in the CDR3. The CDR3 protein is CASSQDPSSLYGYTF. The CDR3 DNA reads TGTGCCAGCAGCCAAGATCCTAGCAGCCTCTACGGCTACACCTTC.

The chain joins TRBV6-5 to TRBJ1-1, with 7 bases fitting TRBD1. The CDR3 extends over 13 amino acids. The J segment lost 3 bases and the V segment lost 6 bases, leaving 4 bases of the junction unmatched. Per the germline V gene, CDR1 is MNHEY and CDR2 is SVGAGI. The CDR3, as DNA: TGTGCCAGCAGCAACAGGGGAGACACTGAAGCTTTCTTT. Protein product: CASSNRGDTEAFF.

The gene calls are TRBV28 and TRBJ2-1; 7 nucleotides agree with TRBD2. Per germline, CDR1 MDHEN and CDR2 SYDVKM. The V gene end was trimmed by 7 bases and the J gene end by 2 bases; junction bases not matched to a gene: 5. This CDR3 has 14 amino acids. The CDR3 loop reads CASNPSGPYNEQFF. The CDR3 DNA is TGTGCCAGCAATCCTAGCGGCCCCTACAATGAGCAGTTCTTC.